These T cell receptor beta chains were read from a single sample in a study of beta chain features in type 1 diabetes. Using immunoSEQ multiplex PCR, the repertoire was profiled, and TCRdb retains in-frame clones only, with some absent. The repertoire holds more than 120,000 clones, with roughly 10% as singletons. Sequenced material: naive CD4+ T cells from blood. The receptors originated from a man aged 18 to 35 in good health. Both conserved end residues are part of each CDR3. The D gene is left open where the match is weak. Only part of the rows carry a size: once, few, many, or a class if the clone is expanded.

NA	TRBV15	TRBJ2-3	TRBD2	TGTGCCACCAGCAGAGGGGTGAAACAGGCGGGGGCAGATACGCAGTATTTT	CATSRGVKQAGADTQYF
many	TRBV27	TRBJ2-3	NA	TGTGCCAGCAGTTTATCTCGTCCAGATACGCAGTATTTT	CASSLSRPDTQYF
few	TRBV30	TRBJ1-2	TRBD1	TGTGCCTCGGAAGGGACAGGCTATGGCTACACCTTC	CASEGTGYGYTF
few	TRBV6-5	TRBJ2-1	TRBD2	TGTGCCAGCAGTTACTTGGGGGGGGACTACAATGAGCAGTTCTTC	CASSYLGGDYNEQFF
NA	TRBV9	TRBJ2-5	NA	TGTGCCAGCAGCTCCACCCCGGAGCTAGCGCTTGCCCAGTACTTC	CASSSTPELALAQYF
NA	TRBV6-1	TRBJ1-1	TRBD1	TGTGCCAGCTCCCTTGACAGGGACACTGAAGCTTTCTTT	CASSLDRDTEAFF
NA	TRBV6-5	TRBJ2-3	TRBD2	TGTGCCAGCAGTGTTCTAGCGGATAGCACAGATACGCAGTATTTT	CASSVLADSTDTQYF
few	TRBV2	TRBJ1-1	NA	TGTGCCAGCACAAAGCTTCAGGGTAACACTGAAGCTTTCTTT	CASTKLQGNTEAFF
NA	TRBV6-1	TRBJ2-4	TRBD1	TGTGCCAGCAGGATGGACAGGGACAACATTCAGTACTTC	CASRMDRDNIQYF
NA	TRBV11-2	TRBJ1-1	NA	TGTGCCAGCAGCTTACCGACAGTGAACACTGAAGCTTTCTTT	CASSLPTVNTEAFF
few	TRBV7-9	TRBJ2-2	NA	TGTGCCAGCAGCTTAGCGGCGCGGAGGCCAACCGGGGAGCTGTTTTTT	CASSLAARRPTGELFF
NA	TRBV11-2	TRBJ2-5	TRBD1	TGTGCCAGCAGCCCAGGACAGGGGGAGACCCAGTACTTC	CASSPGQGETQYF
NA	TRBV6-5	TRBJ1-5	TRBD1	TGTGCCAGCAGCCCCGGGACAGGCAACAATCAGCCCCAGCATTTT	CASSPGTGNNQPQHF
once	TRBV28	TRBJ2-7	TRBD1	TGTGCCAGCAGTGCTACGACAGGGTTGTCCTACGAGCAGTACTTC	CASSATTGLSYEQYF
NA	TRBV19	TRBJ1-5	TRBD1	TGTGCCAGTAGTATGGGGACAGGGGCCCAGCCCCAGCATTTT	CASSMGTGAQPQHF
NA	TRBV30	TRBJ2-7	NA	TGTGCCTGGAGGTCGGCAGGGTCCTACGAGCAGTACTTC	CAWRSAGSYEQYF
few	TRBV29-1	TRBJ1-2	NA	TGCAGCATATTACAGGGCCTTAACTATGGCTACACCTTC	CSILQGLNYGYTF
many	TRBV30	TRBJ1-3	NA	TGTGCCTGGAGTTTGAGGGACACCATATATTTT	CAWSLRDTIYF
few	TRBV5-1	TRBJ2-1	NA	TGCGCCAGCAGTGTCGGAGTTAGCACCTACAATGAGCAGTTCTTC	CASSVGVSTYNEQFF
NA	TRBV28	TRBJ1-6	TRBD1	TGTGCCAGCCGGGACAGGGTATCGGGTTTGAGATCACCCCTCCACTTT	CASRDRVSGLRSPLHF
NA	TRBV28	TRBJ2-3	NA	TGTGCCAGCAGTTCGGCGCGGGGGCGAAGCACAGATACGCAGTATTTT	CASSSARGRSTDTQYF
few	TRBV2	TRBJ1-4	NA	TGTGCCAGCAGTGGCGGGAATCAGGGAGAGGAAAAACTGTTTTTT	CASSGGNQGEEKLFF
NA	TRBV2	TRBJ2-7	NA	TGTGCCAGCAGTGATCGTTACGAGCAGTACTTC	CASSDRYEQYF
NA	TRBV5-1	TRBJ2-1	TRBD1	TGCGCCAGCAGCCCAAGGACAGGCAACACGTACAATGAGCAGTTCTTC	CASSPRTGNTYNEQFF
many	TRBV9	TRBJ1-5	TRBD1	TGTGCCAGCAGCGTAGAGTCAACAGGGGATCAGCCCCAGCATTTT	CASSVESTGDQPQHF
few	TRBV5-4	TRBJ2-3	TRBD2	TGTGCCAGCAGCTCCTGGGGGACTAGCGGGGTCACAGATACGCAGTATTTT	CASSSWGTSGVTDTQYF
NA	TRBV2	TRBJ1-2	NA	TGTGCCAGTTCCGAGTATGGCTACACCTTC	CASSEYGYTF
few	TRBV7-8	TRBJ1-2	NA	TGTGCCAGCAGCCGGTCGAGTGCGGCGTTTAACTATGGCTACACCTTC	CASSRSSAAFNYGYTF
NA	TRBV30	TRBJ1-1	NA	TGTGCCTGGAGCGGAACAGACACTGAAGCTTTCTTT	CAWSGTDTEAFF
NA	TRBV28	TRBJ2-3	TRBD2	TGTGCCAGCAGTCCACTAGCGGGGTTCACAGATACGCAGTATTTT	CASSPLAGFTDTQYF
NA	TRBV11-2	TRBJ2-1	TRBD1	TGTGCCAGCAGCTTAATGGTGATACAGGGGGAGAAGCAGTTCTTC	CASSLMVIQGEKQFF
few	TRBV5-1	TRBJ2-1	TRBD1	TGCGCCAGCAGCTTGGCGACAGGGGGCTCCTACAATGAGCAGTTCTTC	CASSLATGGSYNEQFF
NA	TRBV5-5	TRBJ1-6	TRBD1	TGTGCCAGCAGCTTACGACAGGGGGCATATAATTCACCCCTCCACTTT	CASSLRQGAYNSPLHF
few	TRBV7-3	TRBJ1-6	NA	TGTGCCAGCAGCTATGACAGCTACTATAATTCACCCCTCCACTTT	CASSYDSYYNSPLHF
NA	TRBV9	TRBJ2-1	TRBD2	TGTGCCAGCAGCGTAGGGGGACTAGCGAGGGTTGGTGAGCAGTTCTTC	CASSVGGLARVGEQFF
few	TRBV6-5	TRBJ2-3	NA	TGTGCCATCTCTAGCACAGATACGCAGTATTTT	CAISSTDTQYF
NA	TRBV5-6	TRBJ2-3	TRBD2	TGTGCCAGCAGCCAACCCGGGACTAGCCGCACAGATACGCAGTATTTT	CASSQPGTSRTDTQYF
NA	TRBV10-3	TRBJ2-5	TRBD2	TGTGCCATCGGGATCAGCAGCGGGGGCCCCCAAGAGACCCAGTACTTC	CAIGISSGGPQETQYF
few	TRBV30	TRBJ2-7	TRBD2	TGTGCCTGGAGCGGGACTAGCGGGGTTACCTACGAGCAGTACTTC	CAWSGTSGVTYEQYF
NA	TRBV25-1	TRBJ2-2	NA	TGTGCCAGCAGTGATCGAGGGACACTGAACACCGGGGAGCTGTTTTTT	CASSDRGTLNTGELFF
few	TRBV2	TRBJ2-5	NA	TGTGCCAGCAGTGAAGCGCTTTTCCGGGGGGAGACCCAGTACTTC	CASSEALFRGETQYF
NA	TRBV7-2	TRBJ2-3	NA	TGTGCCAGCAGCCCCCTCGGCACAGGGAAAGCAGATACGCAGTATTTT	CASSPLGTGKADTQYF
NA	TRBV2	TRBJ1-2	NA	TGTGCCAGCAGTATTGACAGAAACTATGGCTACACCTTC	CASSIDRNYGYTF
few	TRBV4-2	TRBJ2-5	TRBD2	TGTGCCAGCAGCCGAAATAGCGGGGGGTACCAAGAGACCCAGTACTTC	CASSRNSGGYQETQYF
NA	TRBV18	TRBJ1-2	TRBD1	TGTGCCAGCTCACCTTCCGGGACAGCCAACTATGGCTACACCTTC	CASSPSGTANYGYTF
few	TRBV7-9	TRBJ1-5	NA	TGTGCCAGCAGCCCGGGAGGGGGTAGCAATCAGCCCCAGCATTTT	CASSPGGGSNQPQHF
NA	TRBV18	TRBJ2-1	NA	TGTGCCAGCTCACCCGGGCAGGGTGGAGAGCAGTTCTTC	CASSPGQGGEQFF
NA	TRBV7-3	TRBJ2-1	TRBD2	TGTGCCAGCAGCTCCCTAGCGGGGGGAAATGAGCAGTTCTTC	CASSSLAGGNEQFF
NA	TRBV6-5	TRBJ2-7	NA	TGTGCCAGCAGTTACTCGACGCGCGGAGTCTACGAGCAGTACTTC	CASSYSTRGVYEQYF
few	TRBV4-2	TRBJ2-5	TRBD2	TGTGCCAGCACCTTATCTAGCGGGGGGGCTGGAGAGACCCAGTACTTC	CASTLSSGGAGETQYF
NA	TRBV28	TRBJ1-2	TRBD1	TGTGCCAGCACCCGGACAGGGGCTAACTATGGCTACACCTTC	CASTRTGANYGYTF
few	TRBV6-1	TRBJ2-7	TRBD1	TGTGCCAGCAGTGAAGGGGGGACAGACTCCTACGAGCAGTACTTC	CASSEGGTDSYEQYF
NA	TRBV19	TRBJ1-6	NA	TGTGCCAGTAGTATAGGGTCGACAAATTCACCCCTCCACTTT	CASSIGSTNSPLHF
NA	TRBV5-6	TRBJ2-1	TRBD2	TGTGCCAGCAGCTTGTCCGCTAGCGGGGGGGCTAATAATGAGCAGTTCTTC	CASSLSASGGANNEQFF
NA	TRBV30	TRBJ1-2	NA	TGTGCCTGGAGTGTGCCGGGGTACGGCTACACCTTC	CAWSVPGYGYTF
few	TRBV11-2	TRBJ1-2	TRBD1	TGTGCCAGCAGCTTAGCCCCAGGGGGCCATGGCTACACCTTC	CASSLAPGGHGYTF
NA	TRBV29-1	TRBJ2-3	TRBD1	TGCAGCGTTCGACAGGGAGATACGCAGTATTTT	CSVRQGDTQYF
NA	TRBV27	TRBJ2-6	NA	TGTGCCAGCAGTTTATTGGCTTCTGGGGCCAACGTCCTGACTTTC	CASSLLASGANVLTF
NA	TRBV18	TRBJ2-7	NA	TGTGCCAGCTCACCGGGCGGGAAATCCACCGAGCAGTACTTC	CASSPGGKSTEQYF